A selection of T cell receptor beta chains follows, all from one sample in a study of control samples from healthy donors and cancer patients. Profiling relied on immunoSEQ multiplex PCR, and the TCRdb table lists in-frame clones only, not all of them. The sample consists of about 140,000 clones, over 85% of them appearing once. Material for sequencing was blood. All receptors derive from a man aged 30 to 45 in good health. Each CDR3 is given with its conserved first and last residue. Each record gives: D gene, V gene, J gene, clone size, CDR3 DNA, CDR3 protein. D genes are given only for firm matches. The size of a clone is reported for some rows only, either as once, few or many, or as a class for expanded clones.

>.|TRBV11-2|TRBJ1-5|.
TGTGCCAGCAGCTCCGCCCGGAATCAGCCCCAGCATTTT
CASSSARNQPQHF
>TRBD2|TRBV18|TRBJ2-2|many
TGTGCCAGCTCGCGGGAGGACACCTACACCGGGGAGCTGTTTTTT
CASSREDTYTGELFF
>TRBD1|TRBV19|TRBJ1-2|.
TGTGCCAGTACCAGAGGACAGGGACGAGCTAACTATGGCTACACCTTC
CASTRGQGRANYGYTF
>.|TRBV28|TRBJ2-1|.
TGTGCCAGCAGTTTACTACTTGGTGAGCAGTTCTTC
CASSLLLGEQFF
>.|TRBV9|TRBJ2-5|.
TGTGCCAGCAGCGTAGCCGGCGGGGAGACCCAGTACTTC
CASSVAGGETQYF
>TRBD1|TRBV7-9|TRBJ1-1|.
TGTGCCAGCAGCTTAGGGGGGACAGCCGTAGTAAACACTGAAGCTTTCTTT
CASSLGGTAVVNTEAFF
>TRBD1|TRBV7-9|TRBJ1-2|.
TGTGCCAGCAGTTCCCGGGACAGGGTTCGTGGCTACACCTTC
CASSSRDRVRGYTF
>.|TRBV4-1|TRBJ1-1|.
TGCGCCAGCAGCCAAGCTGGCGGGAACACTGAAGCTTTCTTT
CASSQAGGNTEAFF
>.|TRBV21-1|TRBJ1-3|.
TGTGCCAGCAGCAAAGGTACAGGGGGTGACAGCTCTGGAAACACCATATATTTT
CASSKGTGGDSSGNTIYF
>TRBD2|TRBV7-2|TRBJ2-3|.
TGTGCCAGCAGCAAACGGACTAGCGGGAGAGATACGCAGTATTTT
CASSKRTSGRDTQYF
>.|TRBV9|TRBJ2-3|once
TGTGCCAGCAGCGTAGTAGGAAAGACCACAGATACGCAGTATTTT
CASSVVGKTTDTQYF
>.|TRBV27|TRBJ1-5|.
TGTGCCAGCGGCTACAATCAGCCCCAGCATTTT
CASGYNQPQHF
>.|TRBV5-6|TRBJ2-5|.
TGTGCCAGCAGCTTGCTCCCCGGGCAGGAGTACCAAGAGACCCAGTACTTC
CASSLLPGQEYQETQYF
>.|TRBV11-3|TRBJ2-7|.
TGTGCCAGCAGCTTTGGCTCCTACGAGCAGTACTTC
CASSFGSYEQYF
>.|TRBV28|TRBJ1-5|once
TGTGCCAGCAGTCTAAGGTTAAGGGAGCACAATCAGCCCCAGCATTTT
CASSLRLREHNQPQHF
>TRBD2|TRBV28|TRBJ2-6|.
TGTGCCAGCAGGCTAGCGGGAGCCCACTCTGGGGCCAACGTCCTGACTTTC
CASRLAGAHSGANVLTF
>TRBD2|TRBV6-4|TRBJ2-2|.
TGTGCCAGCAGTGAAAATAGCGGGAGCGGCACCGAGGAGCTGTTTTTT
CASSENSGSGTEELFF
>.|TRBV19|TRBJ1-1|.
TGTGCCAGTAGTATATTAACGAACACTGAAGCTTTCTTT
CASSILTNTEAFF
>.|TRBV5-5|TRBJ2-7|.
TGTGCCAGCAGCGTCGAATACGAGCAGTACTTC
CASSVEYEQYF
>.|TRBV19|TRBJ1-5|few
TGTGCCAGTAGTATAGGGACCGTAGGAGTGAGACAGCCCCAGCATTTT
CASSIGTVGVRQPQHF
>.|TRBV11-2|TRBJ2-7|once
TGTGCCAGCAGCTTCGGTACAGGCCTCCCAAACGAGCAGTACTTC
CASSFGTGLPNEQYF
>.|TRBV19|TRBJ1-1|.
TGTGCCAGTAGACATACGGGGTGGGGCACTGAAGCTTTCTTT
CASRHTGWGTEAFF
>TRBD1|TRBV11-2|TRBJ1-5|.
TGTGCCAGCAACAAGGCGCTGGACAGGGCTTATCAGCCCCAGCATTTT
CASNKALDRAYQPQHF
>TRBD2|TRBV6-5|TRBJ2-1|.
TGTGCCAGCAGTTTCACCAATAGCGGGAGAGATGAGCAGTTCTTC
CASSFTNSGRDEQFF
>.|TRBV27|TRBJ2-2|.
TGTGCCAGCAGTTTGAGGGGGACGAACACCGGGGAGCTGTTTTTT
CASSLRGTNTGELFF
>.|TRBV9|TRBJ1-2|few
TGTGCCAGCAGCGTAGGCACATCAGTGTATGGAGGCTACACCTTC
CASSVGTSVYGGYTF
>.|TRBV2|TRBJ2-6|.
TGTGCCAGCTCTTCCTGGGCCAACGTCCTGACTTTC
CASSSWANVLTF
>.|TRBV19|TRBJ1-2|.
TGTGCCAGTAGAAACCGACGGACAGATTATGGTGGCTACACCTTC
CASRNRRTDYGGYTF
>TRBD1|TRBV5-1|TRBJ1-1|.
TGCGCCAGCAGCTTGGAGGGACAGGGGAAAACTGAAGCTTTCTTT
CASSLEGQGKTEAFF
>.|TRBV30|TRBJ1-5|.
TGTGCCTGGGGAGGGCAGTACAATCAGCCCCAGCATTTT
CAWGGQYNQPQHF
>.|TRBV9|TRBJ2-5|.
TGTGCCAGCAGCGTATCCCCTGGAGCGGAAGAGACCCAGTACTTC
CASSVSPGAEETQYF
>.|TRBV3-1/TRBV3-2|TRBJ2-7|.
TGTGCCAGCAGCCAGACCGGGACAAGGGGTTACGAGCAGTACTTC
CASSQTGTRGYEQYF
>.|TRBV28|TRBJ1-2|.
TGTGCCAGCAGTTTTCAAACAGACTATGGCTACACCTTC
CASSFQTDYGYTF
>.|TRBV28|TRBJ1-2|.
TGTGCCACCGGAGGACTATTTGGCTACACCTTC
CATGGLFGYTF
>TRBD1|TRBV18|TRBJ2-5|once
TGTGCCAGCTCACCTTCTGCAGGGGGCGAAGAGACCCAGTACTTC
CASSPSAGGEETQYF
>.|TRBV28|TRBJ2-2|.
TGTGCCAGCAGCCCCACTAGAGGTTCGAACGGGGAGCTGTTTTTT
CASSPTRGSNGELFF
>.|TRBV19|TRBJ1-2|.
TGTGCCAGTAGTTTACAGGGTGGGAAGGCCTATGGCTACACCTTC
CASSLQGGKAYGYTF